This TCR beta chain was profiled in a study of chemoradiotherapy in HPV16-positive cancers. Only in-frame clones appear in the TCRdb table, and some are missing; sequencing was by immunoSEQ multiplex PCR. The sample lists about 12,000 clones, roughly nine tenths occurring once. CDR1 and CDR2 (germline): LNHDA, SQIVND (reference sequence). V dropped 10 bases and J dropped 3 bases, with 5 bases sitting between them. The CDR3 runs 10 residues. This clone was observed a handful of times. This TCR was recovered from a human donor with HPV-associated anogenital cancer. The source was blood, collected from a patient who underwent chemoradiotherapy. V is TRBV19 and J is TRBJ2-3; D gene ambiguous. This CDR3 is CATRTDTQYF. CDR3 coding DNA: TGTGCCACGCGAACAGATACGCAGTATTTT.